The source of this TCR beta chain is a study of early T cells in non-severe SARS-CoV-2 infection. Unique molecular identifiers tagged individual cDNA molecules. MiXCR, run by TCRdb on the 5' RACE reads, gives a single entry per CDR3 protein. This sample has 68,000 or so distinct CDR3 sequences, with approximately 11% found just once. The germline CDR1 and CDR2 sequences are MGHRA and YSYEKL. This CDR3 is built from 17 residues. V dropped 4 bases and J dropped 7; count of bases not matched to a gene: 15. The sequenced sample was whole blood. The chain employs TRBV4-1 and TRBJ1-5; 8 bases are a match to TRBD1. The sequence came from an adult who was a healthcare worker with PCR-confirmed SARS-CoV-2 infection or an uninfected control (not recorded which). CDR3 DNA: TGCGCCAGCAGCCCCGGGGGGCAGGGGGCGGCAGGGCAGCCCCAGCATTTT. The encoded protein is CASSPGGQGAAGQPQHF.